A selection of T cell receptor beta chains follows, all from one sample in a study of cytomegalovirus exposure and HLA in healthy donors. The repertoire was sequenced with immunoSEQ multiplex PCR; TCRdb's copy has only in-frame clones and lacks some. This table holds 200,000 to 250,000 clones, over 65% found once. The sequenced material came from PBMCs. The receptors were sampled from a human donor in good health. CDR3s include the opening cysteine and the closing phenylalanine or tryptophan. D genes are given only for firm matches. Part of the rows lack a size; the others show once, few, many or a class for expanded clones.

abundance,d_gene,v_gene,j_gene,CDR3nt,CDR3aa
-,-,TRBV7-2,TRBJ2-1,TGTGCCAGCGGGACTCTGACCCGTTCAGAGCAGTTCTTC,CASGTLTRSEQFF
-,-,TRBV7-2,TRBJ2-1,TGTGCCAGCGGGAGACTAGGACGTGAGCAGTTCTTC,CASGRLGREQFF
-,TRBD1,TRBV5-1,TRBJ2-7,TGCGCCAGCAGCGGGGGACAGGGGTTCCACGAGCAGTACTTC,CASSGGQGFHEQYF
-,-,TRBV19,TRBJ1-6,TGTGCCAGTAGCGGGTCCGACTCCGGTTCCCTCCACTTT,CASSGSDSGSLHF
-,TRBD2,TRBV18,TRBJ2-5,TGTGCCAGCTCACCGAACCCTACTAGCGGGAGAGAGACCCAGTACTTC,CASSPNPTSGRETQYF
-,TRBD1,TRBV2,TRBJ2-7,TGTGCCAGCAGTGGTGGACAGGGCTACGAGCAGTACTTC,CASSGGQGYEQYF
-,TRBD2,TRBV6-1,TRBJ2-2,TGTGCCAGCAGTAGCGGGACGGGCACCGGGGAGCTGTTTTTT,CASSSGTGTGELFF
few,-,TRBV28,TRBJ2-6,TGTGCCAGCATCAGTTCTGGGGCCAACGTCCTGACTTTC,CASISSGANVLTF
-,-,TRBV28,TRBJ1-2,TGTGCCAGCAGAGTGGGGCCCCAGGGCAGAATCTATGGCTACACCTTC,CASRVGPQGRIYGYTF
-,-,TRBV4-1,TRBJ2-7,TGCGCCAGCAGCCAGTTGACTACCCACTACGAGCAGTACTTC,CASSQLTTHYEQYF
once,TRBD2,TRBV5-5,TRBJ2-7,TGTGCCAGCAGCTTGTTGAGGGCTAGCGGGAGCTCCTACGAGCAGTACTTC,CASSLLRASGSSYEQYF
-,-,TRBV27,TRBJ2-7,TGTGCCAGCTTACCGTCCTGGGACACACCGTGGGAGCAGTACTTC,CASLPSWDTPWEQYF
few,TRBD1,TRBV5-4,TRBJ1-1,TGTGCCAGCAGCTTGCGGGTTGGTACAGGGGACACTGAAGCTTTCTTT,CASSLRVGTGDTEAFF
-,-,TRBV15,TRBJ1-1,TGTGCCACCGAGATGGGGGGTAACACTGAAGCTTTCTTT,CATEMGGNTEAFF
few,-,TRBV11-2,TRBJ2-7,TGTGCCAGCACTGACTCCTCCTACGAGCAGTACTTC,CASTDSSYEQYF